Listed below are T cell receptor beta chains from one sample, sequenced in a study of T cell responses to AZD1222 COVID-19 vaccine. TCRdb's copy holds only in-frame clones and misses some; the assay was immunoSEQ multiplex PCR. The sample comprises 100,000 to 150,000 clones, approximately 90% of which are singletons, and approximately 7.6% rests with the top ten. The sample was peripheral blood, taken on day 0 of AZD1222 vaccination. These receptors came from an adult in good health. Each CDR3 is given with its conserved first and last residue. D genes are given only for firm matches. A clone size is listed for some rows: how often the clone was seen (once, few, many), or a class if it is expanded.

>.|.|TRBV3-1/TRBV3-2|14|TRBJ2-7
TGTGCCAGCAGCCAAGTAGCTGTATCCTACGAGCAGTACTTC
CASSQVAVSYEQYF
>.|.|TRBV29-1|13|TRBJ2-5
TGCAGCGTTGAAGACCCTGTCCAAGAGACCCAGTACTTC
CSVEDPVQETQYF
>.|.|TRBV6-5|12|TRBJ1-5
TGTGCCAGCAGCTTGCTTAATCAGCCCCAGCATTTT
CASSLLNQPQHF
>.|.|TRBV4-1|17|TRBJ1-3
TGCGCCAGCAGCCAAATCGGCCGACAGAAGGGAGGAAACACCATATATTTT
CASSQIGRQKGGNTIYF
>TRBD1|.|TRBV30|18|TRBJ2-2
TGTGCCTGGAGCTCATTCCGGGACAGGGGGCGCTCCACCGGGGAGCTGTTTTTT
CAWSSFRDRGRSTGELFF
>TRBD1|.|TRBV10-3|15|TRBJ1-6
TGTGCCATCAGGCCAGGCGGAGACAGGGACTCACCCCTCCACTTT
CAIRPGGDRDSPLHF
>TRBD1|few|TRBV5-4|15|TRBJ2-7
TGTGCCAGCAGCCATAAGGGACAGGGGGCCTACGAGCAGTACTTC
CASSHKGQGAYEQYF
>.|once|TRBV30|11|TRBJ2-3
TGTGCCTGGGGGACTCTCGATACGCAGTATTTT
CAWGTLDTQYF
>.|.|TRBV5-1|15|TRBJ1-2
TGCGCCAGCAGACGAAGTATCACAGAGACTTATGGCTACACCTTC
CASRRSITETYGYTF
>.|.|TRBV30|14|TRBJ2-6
TGTGCCTGGAGTGTCGGGGTTGGGGCCAACGTCCTGACTTTC
CAWSVGVGANVLTF
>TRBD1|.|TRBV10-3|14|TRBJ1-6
TGTGCCATCAGTGGGACAGGGCTAAATTCACCCCTCCACTTT
CAISGTGLNSPLHF
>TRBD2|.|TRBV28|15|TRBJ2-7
TGTGCCAGCAGCCTTCTTAGCGGGACGGTCCACGAGCAGTACTTC
CASSLLSGTVHEQYF
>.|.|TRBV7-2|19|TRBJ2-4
TGTGCCAGCAGCCTTCAGGGGGGCCTTCAACTTCTAGCCAAAAACATTCAGTACTTC
CASSLQGGLQLLAKNIQYF
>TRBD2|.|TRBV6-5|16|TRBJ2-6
TGTGCCAGCAGTTACAGACGGGGGGCTGGGGCCAACGTCCTGACTTTC
CASSYRRGAGANVLTF
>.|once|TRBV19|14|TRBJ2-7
TGTGCCAGTAGCGGAAATCAACCCTCCTACGAGCAGTACTTC
CASSGNQPSYEQYF
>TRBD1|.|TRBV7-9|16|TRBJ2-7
TGTGCCAGCAGCCCAAAGATACCGGGACAGGGTTACGAGCAGTACTTC
CASSPKIPGQGYEQYF
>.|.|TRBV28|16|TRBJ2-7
TGTGCCAGTAGGGGGGCTAGCGGCACTGCCTCCTACGAGCAGTACTTC
CASRGASGTASYEQYF
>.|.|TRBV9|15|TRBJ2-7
TGTGCCAGCAGCGTAGGACGGTTAAGCTCCTACGAGCAGTACTTC
CASSVGRLSSYEQYF
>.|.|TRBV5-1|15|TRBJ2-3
TGCGCCAGCAGCTTAGGGGGGCCTGGCACAGATACGCAGTATTTT
CASSLGGPGTDTQYF
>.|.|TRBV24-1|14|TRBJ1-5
TGTGCCACCAGTGATTTATCCGGCAATCAGCCCCAGCATTTT
CATSDLSGNQPQHF
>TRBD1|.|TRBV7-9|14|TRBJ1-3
TGTGCCAGCAGGTCTGACAGGGACGGAAACACCATATATTTT
CASRSDRDGNTIYF
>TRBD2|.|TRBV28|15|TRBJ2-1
TGTGCCAGCAGTCTAGGGACTAGCGGGAGTACTGAGCAGTTCTTC
CASSLGTSGSTEQFF
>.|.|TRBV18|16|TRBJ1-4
TGTGCCAGCTCACGGTTCGACAGTGCAACTAATGAAAAACTGTTTTTT
CASSRFDSATNEKLFF
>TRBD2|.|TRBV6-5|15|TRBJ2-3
TGTGCCAGCAGTAGGGCTAGCGGGAGAACAGATACGCAGTATTTT
CASSRASGRTDTQYF
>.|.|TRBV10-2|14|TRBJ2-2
TGCGCCAGCAGTGTATTTCGGTCTACCGGGGAGCTGTTTTTT
CASSVFRSTGELFF
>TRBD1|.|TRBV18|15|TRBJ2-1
TGTGCCAGCTCACCAAACGGACAGGGACTTAATGAGCAGTTCTTC
CASSPNGQGLNEQFF
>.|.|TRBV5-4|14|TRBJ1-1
TGTGCCAGCAGCGTAACAGCGATGAACACTGAAGCTTTCTTT
CASSVTAMNTEAFF
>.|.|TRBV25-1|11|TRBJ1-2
TGTGCCAGCAGTCTGAACTATGGCTACACCTTC
CASSLNYGYTF
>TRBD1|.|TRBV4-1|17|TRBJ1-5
TGCGCCAGCAGCCAAGCGGCCGGGACAGGGTGGTCTCAGCCCCAGCATTTT
CASSQAAGTGWSQPQHF
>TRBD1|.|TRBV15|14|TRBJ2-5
TGTGCCACCAGCAGAGACAGGGGGCGGGAGACCCAGTACTTC
CATSRDRGRETQYF
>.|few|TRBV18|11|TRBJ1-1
TGTGCCAGCTCACTGAACACTGAAGCTTTCTTT
CASSLNTEAFF
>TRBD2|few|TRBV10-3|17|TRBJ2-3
TGTGCCATCAGTGAGGGGGCTAGCGGCACCACAGCAGATACGCAGTATTTT
CAISEGASGTTADTQYF
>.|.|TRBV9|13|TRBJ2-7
TGTGCCAGCAGCGTCGGGGGGCACTACGAGCAGTACTTC
CASSVGGHYEQYF
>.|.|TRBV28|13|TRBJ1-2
TGTGCCAGCACTCCTCGGGTTCTCTATGGCTACACCTTC
CASTPRVLYGYTF
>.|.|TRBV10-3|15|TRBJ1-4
TGTGCCATCAGTTTACAGGGCCCGATTAATGAAAAACTGTTTTTT
CAISLQGPINEKLFF
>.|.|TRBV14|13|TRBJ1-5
TGTGCCAGCAGCCAAGAGCCCAGGGGGCCCCAGCATTTT
CASSQEPRGPQHF
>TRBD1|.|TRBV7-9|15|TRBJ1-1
TGTGCCAGCAGTCGACAGGGGGCGGTTGGCACTGAAGCTTTCTTT
CASSRQGAVGTEAFF
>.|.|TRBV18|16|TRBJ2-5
TGTGCCAGCTCACCTTTCGTTTCGGGGGCAGAAGAGACCCAGTACTTC
CASSPFVSGAEETQYF
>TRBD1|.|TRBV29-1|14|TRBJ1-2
TGCAGCGTTGAAGAAGGCAGCACGGACAGGGGCTACACCTTC
CSVEEGSTDRGYTF
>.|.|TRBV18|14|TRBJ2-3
TGTGCCAGCTCGGCCCGGCAAGGGGCAGATACGCAGTATTTT
CASSARQGADTQYF
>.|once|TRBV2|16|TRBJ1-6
TGTGCCAGCAGTGAGGGAGGGAGCTGGGCAGTTTCACCCCTCCACTTT
CASSEGGSWAVSPLHF
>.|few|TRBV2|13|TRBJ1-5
TGTGCCAGTCAGAGGACCAGCAATCAGCCCCAGCATTTT
CASQRTSNQPQHF
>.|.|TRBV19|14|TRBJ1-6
TGTGCCAGTATGGCCAGGAACTATAATTCACCCCTCCACTTT
CASMARNYNSPLHF
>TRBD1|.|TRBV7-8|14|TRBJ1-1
TGTGCCAGCAGCCCGGACAGGGCGAACACTGAAGCTTTCTTT
CASSPDRANTEAFF
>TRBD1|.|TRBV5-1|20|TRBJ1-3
TGCGCCAGCAGCTTGGCAGGACAGGGGGCTATTACAAGCTCTGGAAACACCATATATTTT
CASSLAGQGAITSSGNTIYF
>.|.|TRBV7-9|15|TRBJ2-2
TGTGCCAGCAGCTTGAGGAGACGGGGGACCGGGGAGCTGTTTTTT
CASSLRRRGTGELFF
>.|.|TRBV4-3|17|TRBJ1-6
TGCGCCAGCAGCCAAGATGCATCTCCCCCCCTTGGTTCACCCCTCCACTTT
CASSQDASPPLGSPLHF
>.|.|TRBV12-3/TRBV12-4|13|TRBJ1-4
TGTGCCAGCTCACCGGGGGCGGGAGAAAAACTGTTTTTT
CASSPGAGEKLFF
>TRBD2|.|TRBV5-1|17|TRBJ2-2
TGCGCCAGCAGCTTGGTGGGGGGACTAGATTTCGCCGGGGAGCTGTTTTTT
CASSLVGGLDFAGELFF
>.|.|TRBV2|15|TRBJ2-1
TGTGCCAGCAGTCCATCGGGGGGCGCAAACAATGAGCAGTTCTTC
CASSPSGGANNEQFF
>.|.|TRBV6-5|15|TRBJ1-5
TGTGCCAGCAGTTACTCAACCTCTTCCGGTCAGCCCCAGCATTTT
CASSYSTSSGQPQHF
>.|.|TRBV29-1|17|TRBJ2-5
TGCAGCGTTGTGACACTTGGGTTACCACTTAGGGGAGAGACCCAGTACTTC
CSVVTLGLPLRGETQYF
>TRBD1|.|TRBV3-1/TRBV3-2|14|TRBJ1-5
TGTGCCAGCAGCCAGACAGGGCGTCCAATGCCCCAGCATTTT
CASSQTGRPMPQHF
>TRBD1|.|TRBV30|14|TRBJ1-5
TGTGCCTGGAAGGGGGCAGGGGCAGGGCAGCCCCAGCATTTT
CAWKGAGAGQPQHF
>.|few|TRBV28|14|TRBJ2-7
TGTGCCACCGAGGGCCGGGAGAGACGCTACGAGCAGTACTTC
CATEGRERRYEQYF
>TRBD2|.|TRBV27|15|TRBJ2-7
TGTGCCAGCAGTTCAAAGCGGGAGGGCTCCTACGAGCAGTACTTC
CASSSKREGSYEQYF
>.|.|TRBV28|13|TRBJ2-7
TGTGCCAGCAGCCTTCACAGGGGAGGGGAGCAGTACTTC
CASSLHRGGEQYF
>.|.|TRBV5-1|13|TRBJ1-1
TGCGCCAGCAACTCATGGGGGAACACTGAAGCTTTCTTT
CASNSWGNTEAFF